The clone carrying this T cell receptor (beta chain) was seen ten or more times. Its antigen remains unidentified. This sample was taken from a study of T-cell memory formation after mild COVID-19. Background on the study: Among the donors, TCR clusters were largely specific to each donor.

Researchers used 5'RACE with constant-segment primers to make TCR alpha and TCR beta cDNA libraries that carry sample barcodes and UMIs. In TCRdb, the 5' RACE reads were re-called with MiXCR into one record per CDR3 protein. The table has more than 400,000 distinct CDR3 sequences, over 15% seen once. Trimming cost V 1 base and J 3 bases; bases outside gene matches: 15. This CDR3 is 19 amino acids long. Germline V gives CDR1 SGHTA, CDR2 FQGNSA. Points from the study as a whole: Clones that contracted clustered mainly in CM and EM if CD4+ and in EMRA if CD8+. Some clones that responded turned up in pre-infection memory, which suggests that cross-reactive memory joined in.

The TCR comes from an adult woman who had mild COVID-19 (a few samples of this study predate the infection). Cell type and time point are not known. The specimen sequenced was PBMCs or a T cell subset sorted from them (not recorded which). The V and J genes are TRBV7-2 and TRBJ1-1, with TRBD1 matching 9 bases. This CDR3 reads CASSLGRTGARGWDTEAFF. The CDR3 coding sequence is TGTGCCAGCAGCTTAGGAAGGACAGGGGCCCGGGGTTGGGACACTGAAGCTTTCTTT.